The TCR beta chain described here comes from a study of T-cell reconstitution after alpha-beta-depleted transplantation in children. V trimming: 3 bases; J trimming: 4 bases; junction bases outside the gene matches: 5. Germline assignment: CDR1 SGHTA and CDR2 FQGNSA. The CDR3 has 14 residues. Using unique molecular identifiers, the investigators prepared the TCRbeta library. TCRdb used MiXCR to reprocess the PCR reads, holding one entry per CDR3 protein. The data show about 900,000 distinct CDR3 sequences, with about 30% seen just once and over 25% held by the top ten. The clonotype originates from a boy under two years old who had a stem cell transplant for SCID, so the T cells may come from the graft donor. This chain uses TRBV7-2 with TRBJ1-1; 7 nucleotides align to TRBD1. The sequencing here drew on PBMCs, mostly from graft donor cells, taken 360 days after TCRalphabeta/CD19-depleted stem cell transplant. CDR3 in amino acids: CASSLTGMGTEAFF. The DNA for the CDR3 is TGTGCCAGCAGCTTGACAGGGATGGGCACTGAAGCTTTCTTT. The variable domain in full, with the rest retrieved from reference TRBV7-2 and TRBJ1-1, is GAGVSQSPSNKVTEKGKDVELRCDPISGHTALYWYRQSLGQGLEFLIYFQGNSAPDKSGLPSDRFSAERTGGSVSTLTIQRTQQEDSAVYLCASSLTGMGTEAFFGQGTRLTVV.